Listed below are T cell receptor beta chains from one sample, sequenced in a study of response to subunit inactivated influenza vaccine. One entry per CDR3 protein, called by TCRdb with MiXCR from the RT-PCR reads. The data hold 750,000 to 850,000 distinct CDR3 sequences, with about a fifth observed a single time. Here the sequenced sample was PBMCs from blood, taken 4 to 6 days after vaccination. The receptor set was obtained from a man aged 45 to 65 who received an inactivated influenza vaccine. Each CDR3 is given with its conserved first and last residue. The D gene is left open where the match is weak. Where a row states a size, it is once, few, many or the class of an expanded clone; other rows omit it.

size: few
D: NA
J: TRBJ2-3
V: TRBV29-1
CDR3: CSVGGQAGTQYF
DNA: TGCAGCGTTGGGGGCCAGGCGGGTACGCAGTATTTT

size: few
D: NA
J: TRBJ2-3
V: TRBV29-1
CDR3: CSVDRTTDTQYF
DNA: TGCAGCGTTGACAGGACCACAGATACGCAGTATTTT

size: few
D: NA
J: TRBJ1-5
V: TRBV10-3
CDR3: CAISQDNSNQPQHF
DNA: TGTGCCATCAGCCAGGACAATAGCAATCAGCCCCAGCATTTT

size: NA
D: TRBD1
J: TRBJ1-2
V: TRBV7-9
CDR3: CAERRDSTLNYGYTF
DNA: TGTGCCGAGCGTCGGGACAGTACTTTAAACTATGGCTACACCTTC

size: NA
D: TRBD1
J: TRBJ2-2
V: TRBV5-1
CDR3: CASSLTGQGAGELFF
DNA: TGCGCCAGCAGCTTGACGGGACAGGGCGCCGGGGAGCTGTTTTTT

size: NA
D: NA
J: TRBJ2-1
V: TRBV14
CDR3: CASSQSSPGHYNEQFF
DNA: TGTGCCAGCAGCCAATCATCCCCGGGACACTACAATGAGCAGTTCTTC

size: NA
D: TRBD2
J: TRBJ2-1
V: TRBV5-5
CDR3: CASSLLAGASSSYNEQFF
DNA: TGTGCCAGCAGCTTACTAGCGGGAGCGTCAAGCTCCTACAATGAGCAGTTCTTC

size: many
D: NA
J: TRBJ2-1
V: TRBV12-3/TRBV12-4
CDR3: CASSLYEEQFF
DNA: TGTGCCAGCAGTTTGTACGAAGAGCAGTTCTTC

size: few
D: NA
J: TRBJ2-7
V: TRBV5-6
CDR3: CASSSPPRGAYEQYF
DNA: TGTGCCAGCAGCTCCCCACCTCGGGGGGCCTATGAGCAGTACTTC

size: few
D: NA
J: TRBJ1-5
V: TRBV5-1
CDR3: CASSFDLNQPQHF
DNA: TGCGCCAGCAGCTTCGATCTAAATCAGCCCCAGCATTTT

size: many
D: NA
J: TRBJ2-4
V: TRBV20-1
CDR3: CSASQGMSNIQYF
DNA: TGCAGTGCTTCTCAGGGGATGTCAAACATTCAGTACTTC

size: few
D: NA
J: TRBJ2-7
V: TRBV5-1
CDR3: CASRIMAPYEQYF
DNA: TGCGCCAGCAGAATTATGGCCCCCTACGAGCAGTACTTC

size: many
D: TRBD1
J: TRBJ1-6
V: TRBV20-1
CDR3: CSARTGAGNSPLHF
DNA: TGCAGTGCTAGGACAGGGGCCGGGAATTCACCCCTCCACTTT

size: many
D: TRBD2
J: TRBJ2-3
V: TRBV20-1
CDR3: CSAEDLAGRTDTQYF
DNA: TGCAGTGCTGAAGATTTAGCGGGGCGCACAGATACGCAGTATTTT

size: few
D: NA
J: TRBJ2-5
V: TRBV20-1
CDR3: CSAHRGLKTQYF
DNA: TGCAGTGCTCATCGGGGGCTTAAGACCCAGTACTTC

size: NA
D: TRBD1
J: TRBJ1-5
V: TRBV7-8
CDR3: CASSIQGLGQPQHF
DNA: TGTGCCAGCAGCATACAGGGGTTGGGGCAGCCCCAGCATTTT

size: many
D: NA
J: TRBJ2-7
V: TRBV20-1
CDR3: CSARSWLAPTYEQYF
DNA: TGCAGTGCCCGATCGTGGCTAGCGCCTACCTACGAGCAGTACTTC

size: few
D: NA
J: TRBJ2-1
V: TRBV7-9
CDR3: CASSLEGPRGNEQFF
DNA: TGTGCCAGCAGCTTAGAAGGTCCCAGGGGCAATGAGCAGTTCTTC

size: NA
D: TRBD2
J: TRBJ2-2
V: TRBV5-1
CDR3: CASSSRGDDTGELFF
DNA: TGCGCCAGCAGCTCCCGGGGGGACGACACCGGGGAGCTGTTTTTT

size: NA
D: NA
J: TRBJ1-2
V: TRBV12-3/TRBV12-4
CDR3: CASSASGQIYGYTF
DNA: TGTGCCAGCAGTGCCTCAGGACAGATATATGGCTACACCTTC

size: NA
D: NA
J: TRBJ1-6
V: TRBV12-3/TRBV12-4
CDR3: CASRYRDYYNSPLHF
DNA: TGTGCCAGCAGATACCGGGACTACTATAATTCACCCCTCCACTTT